The 7 T cell receptor beta chains in this list originate from one sample, sequenced in a study of T cells in Graves' hyperthyroidism and ophthalmopathy. There were TCR beta CDR3 regions amplified from RNA transcripts. HTBI primers were employed in a first-round RT-PCR of the TCR CDR3. Each CDR3 protein is one row after TCRdb ran MiXCR on the multiplex PCR reads. Of about 360,000 distinct CDR3 sequences in the sample, less than 15% were seen once. Sequencing was done on a sample of blood. The receptors come from a young woman with Graves' hyperthyroidism.

The chain uses TRBV19 and TRBJ1-1, with TRBD1 as a possible D gene (5 bases). Germline CDR1 LNHDA, CDR2 SQIVND (reference sequence). V shed 5 bases and J shed 0 bases, with 22 bases lying between them. This CDR3 spans 18 amino acids. Here the CDR3 reads CASSPWDLWKDMNTEAFF. The CDR3 DNA is TGTGCCAGTAGTCCCTGGGACCTCTGGAAAGATATGAACACTGAAGCTTTCTTT.

The sample holds many counts of this clonotype. The rearrangement uses TRBV20-1 and TRBJ2-1; D is undetermined. Trimming removed 0 bases from V and 6 bases from J, with 12 bases in between. Germline V gives CDR1 DFQATT, CDR2 SNEGSKA (reference sequence). This CDR3 is built from 14 residues. In DNA, the CDR3 is TGCAGTGCTAGAGACTTGGACCACTCCAATGAGCAGTTCTTC. Encoded protein: CSARDLDHSNEQFF.

This clonotype was seen more than once but under ten times. This sequence joins TRBV19 and TRBJ1-2, with no clear D. This CDR3 region has 12 residues. Per germline, CDR1 LNHDA and CDR2 SQIVND (reference sequence). The germline V and J ends were trimmed by 7 bases and 4 bases, with 10 bases remaining between them. CDR3 amino acids: CASISGLYGYTF. As DNA, the CDR3 is TGTGCCAGTATCTCCGGGCTCTATGGCTACACCTTC.

This clonotype came up many times. The chain combines TRBV10-3 with TRBJ2-2; tentatively, D is TRBD2 (5 bases). CDR3 length: 12 residues. V was shortened by 7 bases and J by 4 bases, with 7 bases between the two germline ends. Germline-derived CDR1 and CDR2 are ENHRY and SYGVKD. CDR3 region: CAIIAGTGELFF. In nucleotides, the CDR3 is TGTGCCATCATCGCGGGCACCGGGGAGCTGTTTTTT.

This clonotype was detected many times. A read error is possible here, since a much larger clone lies one base away. This rearrangement joins TRBV18 to TRBJ2-3; no reliable D call. Looked up from germline, CDR1 is KGHSH and CDR2 is LQKENI. V was pared by 3 bases and J by 6 bases, with 4 bases between. The CDR3 has 11 residues. In DNA form, the CDR3 reads TGTGCCAGCTCACCGGTGGATACGCAGTATTTT. This gives the protein CASSPVDTQYF.

At least ten counts were recorded for this clonotype. The gene calls are TRBV7-8 and TRBJ2-1; 8 bases are shared with TRBD1. The CDR3 has 14 amino acids. Germline trimming cut 1 base from V and 7 bases from J; bases unmatched to any gene: 3. CDR1 SGHVS and CDR2 FQNEAQ come from the germline V gene. This CDR3 reads CASSLGRGRNEQFF. The CDR3 DNA reads TGTGCCAGCAGCTTAGGCAGGGGGCGAAATGAGCAGTTCTTC.

This clonotype was picked up many times. This chain joins TRBV5-1 and TRBJ2-2, with TRBD2 matching 7 bases. V lost 5 bases and J lost 5; bases outside the gene matches: 6. From germline, CDR1 is SGHRS and CDR2 YFSETQ. The CDR3 totals 14 residues. The DNA for the CDR3 is TGCGCCAGCAGAGGGGAGGGAGTGACCGGGGAGCTGTTTTTT. As protein: CASRGEGVTGELFF.